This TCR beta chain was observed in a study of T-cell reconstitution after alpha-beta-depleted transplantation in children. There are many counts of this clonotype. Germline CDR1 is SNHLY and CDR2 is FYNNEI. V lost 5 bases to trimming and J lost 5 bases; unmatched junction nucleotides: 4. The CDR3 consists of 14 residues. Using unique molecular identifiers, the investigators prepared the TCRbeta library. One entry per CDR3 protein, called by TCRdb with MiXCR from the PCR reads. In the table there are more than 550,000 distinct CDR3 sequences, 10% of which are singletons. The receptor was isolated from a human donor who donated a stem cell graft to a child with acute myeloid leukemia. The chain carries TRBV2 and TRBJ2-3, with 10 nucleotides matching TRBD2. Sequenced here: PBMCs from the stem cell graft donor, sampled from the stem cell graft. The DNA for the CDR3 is TGTGCCAGCAGTACTACTAGCGGGAAAGATACGCAGTATTTT. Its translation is CASSTTSGKDTQYF.